A single sample is the source of the 18 T cell receptor beta chains below, sequenced in a study of beta chain features in type 1 diabetes. Reverse transcribing all isolated RNA meant expressed TCRB transcripts were sequenced. Produced via immunoSEQ multiplex PCR; TCRdb's table is partial and in-frame only. The table lists 300,000 to 350,000 clones, 14% of them singletons, with about 6.6% in the top ten. Sequenced material: central memory CD4+ T cells from blood. The receptors shown here come from a man aged 30-40 years in good health.

This clone was detected a few times. The chain has TRBV2 and TRBJ1-5; 12 bases line up with TRBD1. The V gene's germline CDR1 is SNHLY and CDR2 FYNNEI. This CDR3 has 13 residues. V was pared by 7 bases and J by 7 bases, with 2 bases of the junction left unmatched. The CDR3, as DNA: TGTGCCAGCACAGGGACAGGGGGCCAGCCCCAGCATTTT. Its translation: CASTGTGGQPQHF.

This clone came up a few times. The CDR3 DNA reads as TGTGCCAGCAGTCCTACGGGGGTGCCCGGGTATGGCTACACCTTC. Protein product: CASSPTGVPGYGYTF. This chain uses TRBV27 with TRBJ1-2, with D maybe TRBD1 (5 bases). Trimming took 5 bases from V and 5 from J, leaving 18 bases between them. Germline-derived CDR1 and CDR2 are MNHEY and SMNVEV (reference sequence). The CDR3 has 15 amino acids.

V usage is TRBV5-6 and J usage is TRBJ2-2; 12 bases align to TRBD1. The CDR3 covers 16 residues. The germline gives CDR1 SGHDT, CDR2 YYEEEE. The J segment lost 7 bases and the V segment lost 5 bases, leaving 9 bases of the junction unmatched. The CDR3 nucleotides read TGTGCCAGCAGGAAGGGACAGGGGGCTCTCAGCGGGGAGCTGTTTTTT. This sequence encodes CASRKGQGALSGELFF.

This clone was picked up a small number of times. The chain is built from TRBV27 and TRBJ2-5, with 9 bases aligning to TRBD1. TRBJ2-7 matches the DNA end more closely, so the J call is doubtful. CDR3 size: 15 residues. The germline CDR1 and CDR2 sequences are MNHEY and SMNVEV (reference sequence). The CDR3 sequence is CASRPIGTGRYEQYF. DNA for the CDR3: TGTGCCAGCAGACCTATCGGGACAGGGAGGTACGAGCAGTACTTC.

The chain links TRBV7-7 to TRBJ2-1, with TRBD1 matching 10 bases. The CDR3 has 13 amino acids. In germline, CDR1 is SSHAT, CDR2 FNYEAQ (reference sequence). CDR3 residues: CAIGTGVNNEQFF. As DNA, the CDR3 is TGTGCTATAGGGACAGGGGTTAACAATGAGCAGTTCTTC.

The chain carries TRBV20-1 and TRBJ2-1; D possibly corresponds to TRBD2 (5 bases). Germline V CDR1 and CDR2: DFQATT, SNEGSKA (reference sequence). V was cut by 0 bases and J by 9 bases, with 6 bases left in between. The CDR3 runs to 11 residues. CDR3 coding DNA: TGCAGTGCTAGAGATGGAGGTGAGCAGTTCTTC. Protein product: CSARDGGEQFF.

This clone came up a few times. Other DNA sequences in the sample encode the same CDR3. V gene TRBV15 combines with J gene TRBJ1-1; a weak D match, TRBD1 (6 bases). CDR1 LNHNV and CDR2 YYDKDF come from the germline V gene (reference sequence). Between the trimmed V and J ends, which lost 0 bases and 8 bases, there was a span of 7 bases. The CDR3 contains 12 residues. The CDR3 reads CATSRDQGEAFF. CDR3 bases: TGTGCCACCAGCAGAGACCAGGGGGAAGCTTTCTTT.

The chain carries TRBV11-3 and TRBJ2-1; 9 bases map to TRBD2. This CDR3 spans 16 amino acids. The germline V gene has CDR1 SGHNT and CDR2 YENEEA. The junction had 12 bases not matched to a gene; V was cut back by 5 bases and J by 7 bases. The CDR3 bases are TGTGCCAGCAGCACATCAGCGGGAGGATGGGAAAATGAGCAGTTCTTC. Residues: CASSTSAGGWENEQFF.

The chain couples TRBV5-1 to TRBJ2-1; 9 nucleotides line up with TRBD1. V shed 2 bases and J 8 bases; nucleotides not matched to a gene: 8. CDR3 length equals 15 residues. Per germline, CDR1 SGHRS and CDR2 YFSETQ. CDR3 loop: CASSFGTGYLDEQFF. The CDR3 bases are TGCGCCAGCAGCTTCGGGACAGGGTATTTAGATGAGCAGTTCTTC.

The V gene is TRBV27, the J gene TRBJ2-1; TRBD2 matches 8 bases. The CDR3 totals 14 residues. Germline CDR1 is MNHEY and CDR2 is SMNVEV (reference sequence). After removal of 5 bases from V and 9 bases from J, the junction contained 9 bases not matched to a gene. The CDR3, as DNA: TGTGCCAGCAGTCCGGCAAGACTAGCGACTGAGCAGTTCTTC. This encodes CASSPARLATEQFF.

This clone was found a few times. This chain joins TRBV4-1 and TRBJ2-6, with D uncertain. CDR3 length: 18 residues. CDR1 and CDR2 from the germline V gene are MGHRA and YSYEKL. The V end was cut by 5 bases, the J end by 4 bases, with 21 bases between. The CDR3 spells CASSGLQSWRSGANVLTF. CDR3 nucleotides: TGCGCCAGCAGCGGGTTACAGTCTTGGCGGTCGGGGGCCAACGTCCTGACTTTC.

This clone appeared a few times. The chain has TRBV7-9 and TRBJ1-2, with 8 bases aligning to TRBD1. CDR1 and CDR2 (germline): SEHNR, FQNEAQ (reference sequence). V trimming: 7 bases; J trimming: 4 bases; junction bases outside the gene matches: 11. This CDR3 comprises 15 residues. The CDR3 DNA is TGTGCCAGCATGTTAAGACAGGGGAACATCTATGGCTACACCTTC. Amino acids: CASMLRQGNIYGYTF.

Only a few counts were recorded for this clone. For the CDR3, the DNA is TGTGCCAGCAGCCCACAGCAGGGGGGGACTGAAGCTTTCTTT. The encoded protein is CASSPQQGGTEAFF. This chain connects TRBV7-2 to TRBJ1-1; 7 bases agree with TRBD1. The trim removed 5 bases at V and 5 bases at J, leaving 8 bases unmatched. Germline CDR1 and CDR2: SGHTA and FQGNSA. The CDR3 loop spans 14 amino acids.

This clone was observed once. This rearrangement joins TRBV5-4 to TRBJ2-1, with 7 bases lining up with TRBD2. Germline CDR1 reads SGHNT; CDR2 reads YYREEE (reference sequence). After removal of 4 bases from V and 4 bases from J, the junction contained 8 bases not matched to a gene. CDR3 length equals 15 residues. The CDR3 reads CASSPGLKFYNEQFF. The CDR3 nucleotides read TGTGCCAGCAGCCCGGGACTAAAATTTTACAATGAGCAGTTCTTC.

The chain uses TRBV5-8 and TRBJ2-5; D might be TRBD1 (6 bases). The V gene lost 3 bases and the J gene lost 5 bases, with 17 bases spanning the gap. Germline V CDR1 and CDR2: SGHTS, YDEGEE. The CDR3 covers 15 residues. Here the CDR3 DNA reads TGTGCCAGCAGCTGGGGGCAGGGACGAGGGGAGACCCAGTACTTC. This codes for CASSWGQGRGETQYF.

This clone was observed a few times. This chain joins TRBV13 and TRBJ1-1; D is possibly TRBD1 (5 bases). Per the germline V gene, CDR1 is PRHDT and CDR2 is FYEKMQ (reference sequence). V lost 5 bases, J lost 3 bases, and 16 bases lay in between. CDR3 length equals 15 residues. DNA for the CDR3: TGTGCCAGCAGCCAGGTGGGGGGTGAGGACACTGAAGCTTTCTTT. It translates to CASSQVGGEDTEAFF.

In its sample, this clone was seen a few times. The chain is built from TRBV30 and TRBJ2-7; a weak D match, TRBD2 (6 bases). Germline-derived CDR1 and CDR2 are GTSNPN and SVGIG (reference sequence). This CDR3 contains 16 residues. V dropped 1 base and J dropped 0 bases, with 16 bases sitting between them. The CDR3: CAWSAKDRGFSYEQYV. The CDR3 nucleotides read TGTGCCTGGAGTGCCAAGGATCGGGGGTTCTCCTACGAGCAGTACGTC.

J is TRBJ1-3 and V is TRBV18; 8 nucleotides line up with TRBD1. The CDR3 spans 14 residues. Germline CDR1 and CDR2: KGHSH and LQKENI. V lost 8 bases, J lost 0 bases, and 3 bases stayed unmatched. CDR3 DNA: TGTGCCAGCCTTACAGGGGGCTCTGGAAACACCATATATTTT. This sequence encodes CASLTGGSGNTIYF.